This TCR beta chain was observed in a study of blood T cell repertoires in COVID-19. As for the study in general: Samples representing acute and convalescent COVID-19 were sourced from the United States, Italy and Spain.

V shed 4 bases and J 0 bases; nucleotides not matched to a gene: 2. The germline gives CDR1 LGHNA, CDR2 YNFKEQ. This CDR3 is built from 15 residues. Per the study methods: Reference gene primer amplification yielded estimated nucleated cell counts. Assay: immunoSEQ multiplex PCR; the TCRdb copy retains only in-frame clones and omits some. V and J calls and clone size are as listed in that table; D and trimming were resolved from the DNA. The data contain about 220,000 clones, around four fifths of them singletons. The sequencing sample was made of peripheral blood. The V and J genes are TRBV4-2 and TRBJ2-3, with 9 positions matching TRBD1. This TCR was sampled from a woman in her sixties or seventies who had recovered from COVID-19. CDR3 sequence reads: CASSRTGASTDTQYF. For the CDR3, the DNA is TGTGCCAGCAGCCGGACAGGGGCCAGCACAGATACGCAGTATTTT.